This is a list of T cell receptor beta chains from one sample in a study of OX40 agonist ivuxolimab in advanced cancers. Sequencing was performed with immunoSEQ multiplex PCR; in TCRdb, only in-frame clones are kept and a portion is missing. The sample carries approximately 130,000 clones, roughly nine tenths recorded once. The sample consisted of CD4+ or CD8+ T cells sorted from blood, taken in a trial of the OX40 agonist ivuxolimab. All receptors derive from an adult with an advanced solid tumor such as melanoma, head and neck, liver or kidney cancer. CDR3s leave out the opening cysteine and the closing phenylalanine or tryptophan. Each record gives: D gene, V gene, CDR3 protein. The D gene is left open where the match is weak.

- | TRBV28 | ASSLLSRGTEAF
- | TRBV28 | ASSPTLGANQPQH
- | TRBV18 | ASSPPPETGNTIY
- | TRBV11-2 | ASSQWPGDPEAF
- | TRBV9 | ASSAGTSAYEQY
TRBD2 | TRBV5-6 | ASSRFGGSFADTQY
- | TRBV5-1 | ASSPSTDTQY
- | TRBV7-2 | ASSLGAGIVYGYT
TRBD1 | TRBV27 | ASSLSTTGRVEKLF
- | TRBV6-5 | ASVPPASYEQY
- | TRBV11-3 | ASSFAGSGAENYGYT
- | TRBV27 | ASSWGGADFTDTQY
- | TRBV28 | ASSLVKGSYNQPQH
- | TRBV4-3 | ASSQGFRGGKGTDTQY
TRBD1 | TRBV10-2 | ASSETLTGVATEAF
TRBD2 | TRBV28 | ASSPRTSATDTQY
TRBD2 | TRBV11-2 | ASSPGLGQGNEQF
TRBD1 | TRBV27 | ASSFGTGRWGYT
TRBD1 | TRBV11-2 | ASSLVQGGSYEQY
- | TRBV7-2 | ASRQRINEKLF
TRBD1 | TRBV25-1 | ASSEYEGAGGYT
TRBD1 | TRBV6-1 | ASSEGGQGPSGANVLT
TRBD2 | TRBV10-1 | ASSVGLAASWEDTQY
TRBD1 | TRBV6-5 | ASSLQGWTEAF
TRBD1 | TRBV7-9 | ASSLGQVSYEQY
- | TRBV10-1 | ASSEFARTFVLEQY
- | TRBV11-3 | ASTRETYNEQF
- | TRBV5-1 | ASSLVYRGPRKNIQY
- | TRBV6-6 | ASSLGWNQPQH
TRBD1 | TRBV15 | ATSRLIGQAYEQY
- | TRBV5-1 | ASSLELVRQGTAMNTEAF
- | TRBV11-2 | ASEGVLTQY
- | TRBV6-6 | ASSYSEYSNQPQH
TRBD2 | TRBV19 | ASSIVQTSGSGDTQY
TRBD1 | TRBV7-9 | ASSSSGGEQY
- | TRBV29-1 | SVDGPGQNTEAF
TRBD1 | TRBV4-2 | ASSSRGQGKVTSYNEQF
- | TRBV4-1 | ASSQEAGELF
TRBD1 | TRBV10-3 | AISEPGQGVGEKLF
- | TRBV14 | ASSPYGGNTEAF
TRBD2 | TRBV2 | ASSVRREGPETQY
TRBD1 | TRBV19 | ASTQGRGQGSSGNTIY
- | TRBV4-1 | ASSLGRSERPGAF
- | TRBV7-3 | ASSLTRGETQY
TRBD2 | TRBV7-2 | ASRVGTSGSYEQY
- | TRBV2 | ASSNRAEAF
- | TRBV19 | ASSIDRPTNTEAF
- | TRBV28 | ASSLTYEQY
- | TRBV28 | ASSSVTTGLPQAF
- | TRBV2 | ASRVPGTVNEKLF
TRBD1 | TRBV2 | ASRRTGGQETQY
- | TRBV7-3 | ASSLRGHTEAF
- | TRBV5-1 | ASSLEGVSNQPQH
- | TRBV9 | ASSVDRQPNTEAF
- | TRBV7-8 | ASSPDIRVIETQY